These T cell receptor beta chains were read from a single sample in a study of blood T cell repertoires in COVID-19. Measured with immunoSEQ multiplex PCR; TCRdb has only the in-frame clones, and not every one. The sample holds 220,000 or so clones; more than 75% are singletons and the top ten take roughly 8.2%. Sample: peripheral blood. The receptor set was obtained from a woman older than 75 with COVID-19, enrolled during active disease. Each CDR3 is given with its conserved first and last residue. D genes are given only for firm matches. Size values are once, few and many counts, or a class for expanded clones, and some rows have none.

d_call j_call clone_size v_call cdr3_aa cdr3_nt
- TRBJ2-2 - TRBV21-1 CASSKLAGIGELFF TGTGCCAGCAGCAAACTGGCAGGGATCGGGGAGCTGTTTTTT
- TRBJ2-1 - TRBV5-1 CASSKDGSTGNEQFF TGCGCCAGCAGCAAGGACGGTTCTACGGGGAATGAGCAGTTCTTC
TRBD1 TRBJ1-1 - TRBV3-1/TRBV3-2 CASSRPGQIMNTEAFF TGTGCCAGCAGCCGTCCGGGACAGATAATGAACACTGAAGCTTTCTTT
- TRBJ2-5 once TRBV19 CASSRTEPRYQETQYF TGTGCCAGTAGTCGGACAGAACCCAGGTACCAAGAGACCCAGTACTTC
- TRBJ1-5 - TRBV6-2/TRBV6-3 CASSLMDSSNQPQHF TGTGCCAGCAGCCTCATGGACAGTAGCAATCAGCCCCAGCATTTT
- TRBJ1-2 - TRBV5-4 CASSFTTRGYTF TGTGCCAGCAGCTTCACGACAAGAGGCTACACCTTC
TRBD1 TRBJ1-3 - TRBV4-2 CASSQDPGGTGNTIYF TGTGCCAGCAGCCAAGATCCAGGGGGTACTGGAAACACCATATATTTT
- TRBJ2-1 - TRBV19 CASSTPGTRPYNEQFF TGTGCCAGTAGTACACCCGGGACACGGCCCTACAATGAGCAGTTCTTC
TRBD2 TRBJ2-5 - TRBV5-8 CASSLREGATQYF TGTGCCAGCAGCTTGAGGGAGGGCGCGACCCAGTACTTC
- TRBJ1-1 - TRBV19 CASSIARGGTEAFF TGTGCCAGTAGTATTGCTAGGGGTGGAACTGAAGCTTTCTTT
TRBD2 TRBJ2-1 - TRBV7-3 CASSLMREGPGEQFF TGTGCCAGCAGCTTAATGCGGGAGGGCCCTGGTGAGCAGTTCTTC
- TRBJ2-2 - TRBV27 CASRPMRLNTGELFF TGTGCCAGCAGACCGATGAGGCTTAACACCGGGGAGCTGTTTTTT
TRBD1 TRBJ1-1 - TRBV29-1 CSVPFSDRDTEAFF TGCAGCGTCCCTTTCTCGGACAGGGACACTGAAGCTTTCTTT
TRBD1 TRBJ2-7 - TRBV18 CASSALRGGPRIEQYF TGTGCCAGCTCAGCTCTAAGAGGGGGCCCTCGGATCGAGCAGTACTTC
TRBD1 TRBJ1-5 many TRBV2 CASSTGTGNQPQHF TGTGCCAGCAGTACCGGGACAGGGAATCAGCCCCAGCATTTT
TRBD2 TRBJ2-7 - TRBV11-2 CASSLVAGPYEQYF TGTGCCAGCAGCTTAGTAGCGGGACCCTACGAGCAGTACTTC
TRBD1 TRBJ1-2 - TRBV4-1 CASSPPDRDRYGYTF TGCGCCAGCAGCCCCCCGGACCGGGACAGATATGGCTACACCTTC
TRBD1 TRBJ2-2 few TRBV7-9 CASSSSGTGPTGELFF TGTGCCAGCAGCTCGTCCGGGACAGGGCCCACCGGGGAGCTGTTTTTT
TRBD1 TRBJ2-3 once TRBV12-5 CASGPGTATDTQYF TGTGCTAGTGGCCCTGGGACAGCCACAGATACGCAGTATTTT
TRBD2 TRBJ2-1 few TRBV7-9 CASSPELAGTNEQFF TGTGCCAGCAGCCCGGAGCTAGCGGGAACGAATGAGCAGTTCTTC
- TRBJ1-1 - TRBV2 CASTPVSRQGSRTEAFF TGTGCCAGCACTCCCGTATCGCGGCAGGGGTCGCGCACTGAAGCTTTCTTT
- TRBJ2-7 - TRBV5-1 CASSLGLVSAYEQYF TGCGCCAGCAGCTTGGGCCTAGTTAGTGCGTACGAGCAGTACTTC